This T cell receptor (beta chain) was documented in a study of T cell repertoires in cytomegalovirus infection. Each CDR3 protein is one row after TCRdb ran MiXCR on the reads. The data contain around 530,000 distinct CDR3 sequences, about 26% of them singletons. The CDR3 loop spans 14 amino acids. Trimming shortened V by 2 bases and J by 5 bases, and 12 bases separated the two germline ends. The germline gives CDR1 ENHRY, CDR2 SYGVKD. The sequence derives from a human donor in good health (CMV status not recorded). Some clones in this sample may be carry-over from other donors' samples. Sequenced input: PBMCs. The chain couples TRBV10-3 to TRBJ1-1; D is undetermined. This CDR3 is CAISEVEGGTEAFF. CDR3 in DNA: TGTGCCATCAGTGAGGTGGAGGGAGGGACTGAAGCTTTCTTT.